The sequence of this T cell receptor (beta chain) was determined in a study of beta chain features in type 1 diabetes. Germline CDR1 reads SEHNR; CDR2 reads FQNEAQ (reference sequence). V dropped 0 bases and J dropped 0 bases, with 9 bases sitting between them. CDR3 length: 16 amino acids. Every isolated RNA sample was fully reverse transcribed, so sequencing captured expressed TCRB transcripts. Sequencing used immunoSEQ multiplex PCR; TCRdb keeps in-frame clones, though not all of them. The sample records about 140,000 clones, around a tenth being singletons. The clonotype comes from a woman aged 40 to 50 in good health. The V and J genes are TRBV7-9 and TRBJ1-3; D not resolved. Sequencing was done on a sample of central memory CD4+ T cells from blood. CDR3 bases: TGTGCCAGCAGCTTAGCGTCTGGCAGCTCTGGAAACACCATATATTTT. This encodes CASSLASGSSGNTIYF.